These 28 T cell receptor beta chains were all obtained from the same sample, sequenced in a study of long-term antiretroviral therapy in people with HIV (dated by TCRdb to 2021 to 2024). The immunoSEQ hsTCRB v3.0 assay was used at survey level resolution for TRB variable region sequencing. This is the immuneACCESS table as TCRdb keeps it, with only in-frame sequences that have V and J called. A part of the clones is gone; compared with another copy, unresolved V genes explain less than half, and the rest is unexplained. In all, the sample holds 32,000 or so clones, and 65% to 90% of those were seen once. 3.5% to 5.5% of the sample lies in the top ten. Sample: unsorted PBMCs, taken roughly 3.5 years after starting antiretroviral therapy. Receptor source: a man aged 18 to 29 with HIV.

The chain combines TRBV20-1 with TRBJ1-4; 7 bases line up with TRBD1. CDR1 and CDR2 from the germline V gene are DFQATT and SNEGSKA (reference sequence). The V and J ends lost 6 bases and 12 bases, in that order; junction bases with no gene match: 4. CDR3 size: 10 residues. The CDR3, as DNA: TGCAGTGCCATTGACAGGGAACTGTTTTTT. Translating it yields CSAIDRELFF.

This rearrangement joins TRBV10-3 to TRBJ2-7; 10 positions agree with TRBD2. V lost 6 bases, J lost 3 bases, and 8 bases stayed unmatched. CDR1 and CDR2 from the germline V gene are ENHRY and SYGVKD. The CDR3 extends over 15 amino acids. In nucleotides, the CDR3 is TGTGCCATCAGCCGTCTAGCGGGAGAGGGCTACGAGCAGTACTTC. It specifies CAISRLAGEGYEQYF.

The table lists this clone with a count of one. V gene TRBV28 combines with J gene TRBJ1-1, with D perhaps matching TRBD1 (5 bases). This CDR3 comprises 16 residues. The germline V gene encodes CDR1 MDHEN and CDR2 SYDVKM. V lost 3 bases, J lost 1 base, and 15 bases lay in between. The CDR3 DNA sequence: TGTGCCAGCAGTTTCCCCTCAAGGGGATCGAACACTGAAGCTTTCTTT. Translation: CASSFPSRGSNTEAFF.

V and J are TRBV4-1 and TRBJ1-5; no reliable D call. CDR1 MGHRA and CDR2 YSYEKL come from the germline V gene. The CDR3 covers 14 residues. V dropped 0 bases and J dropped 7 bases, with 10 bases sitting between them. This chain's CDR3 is CASSQDHRFQPQHF. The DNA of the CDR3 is TGCGCCAGCAGCCAAGACCATCGCTTCCAGCCCCAGCATTTT.

The DNA of the CDR3 is TGTGCCAGTAGTCTCGGTTACGAGCAGTACTTC. This gives the protein CASSLGYEQYF. The chain combines TRBV19 with TRBJ2-7; D gene ambiguous. In germline, CDR1 is LNHDA, CDR2 SQIVND (reference sequence). V lost 5 bases to trimming and J lost 4 bases, with 6 bases between them. This CDR3 contains 11 residues.

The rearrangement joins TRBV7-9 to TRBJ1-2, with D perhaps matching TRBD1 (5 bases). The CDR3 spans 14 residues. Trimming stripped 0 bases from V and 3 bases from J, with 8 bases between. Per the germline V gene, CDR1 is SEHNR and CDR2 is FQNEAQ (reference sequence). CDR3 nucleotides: TGTGCCAGCAGCTTAGCCCAGGGATACTATGGCTACACCTTC. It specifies CASSLAQGYYGYTF.

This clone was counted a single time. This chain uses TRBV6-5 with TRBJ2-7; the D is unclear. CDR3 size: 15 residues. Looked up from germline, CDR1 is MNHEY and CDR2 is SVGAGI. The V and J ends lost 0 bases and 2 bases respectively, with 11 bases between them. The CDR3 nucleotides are TGTGCCAGCAGTTACTCCAGGTCCCTTACCTACGAGCAGTACTTC. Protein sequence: CASSYSRSLTYEQYF.

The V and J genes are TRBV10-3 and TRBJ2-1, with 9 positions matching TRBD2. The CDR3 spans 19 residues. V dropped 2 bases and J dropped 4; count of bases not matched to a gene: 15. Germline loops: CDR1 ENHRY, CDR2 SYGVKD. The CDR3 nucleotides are TGTGCCATCAGTGAGATCCTAGCGGGACATCTTCAGGGATACAATGAGCAGTTCTTC. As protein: CAISEILAGHLQGYNEQFF.

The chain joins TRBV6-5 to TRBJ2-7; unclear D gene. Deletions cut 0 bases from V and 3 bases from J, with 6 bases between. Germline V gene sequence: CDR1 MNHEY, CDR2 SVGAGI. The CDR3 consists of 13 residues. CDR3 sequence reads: CASSYSIDYEQYF. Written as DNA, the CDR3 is TGTGCCAGCAGTTACTCAATTGACTACGAGCAGTACTTC.

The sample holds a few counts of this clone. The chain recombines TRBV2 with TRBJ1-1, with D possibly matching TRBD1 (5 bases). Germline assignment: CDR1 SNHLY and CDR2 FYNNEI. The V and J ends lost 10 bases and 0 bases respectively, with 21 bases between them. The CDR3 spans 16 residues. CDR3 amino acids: CATFRSQASLNTEAFF. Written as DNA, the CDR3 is TGTGCCACCTTCCGGTCACAGGCAAGCCTGAACACTGAAGCTTTCTTT.

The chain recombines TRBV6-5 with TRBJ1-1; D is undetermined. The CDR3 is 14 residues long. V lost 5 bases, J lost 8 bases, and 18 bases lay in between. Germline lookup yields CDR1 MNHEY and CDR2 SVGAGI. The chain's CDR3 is CASSPGPSYAEAFF. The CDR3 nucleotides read TGTGCCAGCAGTCCGGGTCCTAGTTACGCGGAAGCTTTCTTT.

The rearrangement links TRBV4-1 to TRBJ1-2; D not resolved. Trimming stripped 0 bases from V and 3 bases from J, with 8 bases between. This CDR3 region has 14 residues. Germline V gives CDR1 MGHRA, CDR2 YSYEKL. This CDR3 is CASSQDDGHYGYTF. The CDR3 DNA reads TGCGCCAGCAGCCAAGACGACGGCCACTATGGCTACACCTTC.

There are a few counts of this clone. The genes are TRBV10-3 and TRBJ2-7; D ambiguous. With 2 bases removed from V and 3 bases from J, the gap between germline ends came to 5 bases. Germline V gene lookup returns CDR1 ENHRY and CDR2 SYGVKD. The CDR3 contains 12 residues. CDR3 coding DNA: TGTGCCATCAGTGAGGGAGACTACGAGCAGTACTTC. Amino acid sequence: CAISEGDYEQYF.

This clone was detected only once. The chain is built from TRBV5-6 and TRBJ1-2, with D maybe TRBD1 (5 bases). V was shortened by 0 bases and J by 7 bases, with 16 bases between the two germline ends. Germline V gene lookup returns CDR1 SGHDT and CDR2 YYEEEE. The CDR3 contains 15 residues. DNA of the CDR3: TGTGCCAGCAGCTTGGGGGCAGGGTATGGAGGTGGCTACACCTTC. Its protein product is CASSLGAGYGGGYTF.

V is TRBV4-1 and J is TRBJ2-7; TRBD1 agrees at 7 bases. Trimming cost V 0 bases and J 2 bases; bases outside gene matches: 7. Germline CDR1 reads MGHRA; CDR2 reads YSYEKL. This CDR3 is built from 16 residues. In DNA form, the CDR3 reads TGCGCCAGCAGCCAAGAGGGACAGATCCCCACCTACGAGCAGTACTTC. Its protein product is CASSQEGQIPTYEQYF.

The CDR3 DNA follows: TGTGCCAGCAGCGTTCCCCGGCTAGCCCCCGCGAACACCGGGGAGCTGTTTTTT. Encoded protein: CASSVPRLAPANTGELFF. The chain links TRBV9 to TRBJ2-2, with a possible D match to TRBD2 (5 bases). V was clipped by 2 bases and J by 0 bases, with 17 bases between them. The CDR3 loop spans 18 amino acids. Germline V CDR1 and CDR2: SGDLS, YYNGEE.

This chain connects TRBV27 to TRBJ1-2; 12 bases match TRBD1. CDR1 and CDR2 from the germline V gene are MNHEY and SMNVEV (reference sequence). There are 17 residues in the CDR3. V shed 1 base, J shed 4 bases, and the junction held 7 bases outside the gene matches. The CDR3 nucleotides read TGTGCCAGCAGTTTATATGGGACAGGGGGCTTGGGCTATGGCTACACCTTC. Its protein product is CASSLYGTGGLGYGYTF.

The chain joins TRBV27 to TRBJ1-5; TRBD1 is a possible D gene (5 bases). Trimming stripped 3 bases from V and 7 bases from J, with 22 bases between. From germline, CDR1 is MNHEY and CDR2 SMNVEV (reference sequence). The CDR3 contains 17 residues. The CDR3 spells CASSFTLGGAVGQPQHF. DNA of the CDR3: TGTGCCAGCAGTTTCACCCTGGGAGGGGCGGTTGGGCAGCCCCAGCATTTT.

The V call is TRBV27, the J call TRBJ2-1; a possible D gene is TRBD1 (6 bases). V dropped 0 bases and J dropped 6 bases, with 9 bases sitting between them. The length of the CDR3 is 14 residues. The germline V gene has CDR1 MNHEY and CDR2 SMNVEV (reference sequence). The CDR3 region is CASSLSPGANEQFF. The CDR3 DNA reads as TGTGCCAGCAGTTTATCCCCAGGGGCCAATGAGCAGTTCTTC.

CDR3 amino acids: CASSRERVLNTEAFF. CDR3 sequence (DNA): TGCGCCAGCAGTAGAGAGAGAGTTTTGAACACTGAAGCTTTCTTT. V is TRBV10-1 and J is TRBJ1-1; D gene uncertain. Trimming shortened V by 5 bases and J by 0 bases, and 13 bases separated the two germline ends. This CDR3 spans 15 amino acids. In germline, CDR1 is WNHNN, CDR2 SYGVQD (reference sequence).

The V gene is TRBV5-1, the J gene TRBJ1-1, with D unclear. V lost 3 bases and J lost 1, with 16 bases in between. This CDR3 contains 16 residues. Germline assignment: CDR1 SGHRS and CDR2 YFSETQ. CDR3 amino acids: CASSSTGLEANTEAFF. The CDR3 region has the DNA TGCGCCAGCAGCTCTACCGGACTGGAAGCGAACACTGAAGCTTTCTTT.

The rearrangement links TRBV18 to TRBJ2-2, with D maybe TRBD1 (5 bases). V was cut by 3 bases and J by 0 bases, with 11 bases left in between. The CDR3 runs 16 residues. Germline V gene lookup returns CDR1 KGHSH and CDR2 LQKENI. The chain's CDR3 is CASSPPGFANTGELFF. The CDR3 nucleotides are TGTGCCAGCTCACCGCCAGGGTTCGCGAACACCGGGGAGCTGTTTTTT.

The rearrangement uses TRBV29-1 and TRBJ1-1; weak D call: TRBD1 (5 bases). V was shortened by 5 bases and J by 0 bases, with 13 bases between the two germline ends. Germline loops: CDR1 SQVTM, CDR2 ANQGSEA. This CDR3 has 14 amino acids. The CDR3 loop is CSVRGPGMNTEAFF. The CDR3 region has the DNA TGCAGCGTTCGGGGACCCGGCATGAACACTGAAGCTTTCTTT.

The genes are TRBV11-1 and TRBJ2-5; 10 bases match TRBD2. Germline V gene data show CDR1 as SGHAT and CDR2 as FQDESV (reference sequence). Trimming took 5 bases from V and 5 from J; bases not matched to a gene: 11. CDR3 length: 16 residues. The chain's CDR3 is CASSPPGASGSETQYF. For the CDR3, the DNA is TGTGCCAGCAGCCCTCCCGGGGCTAGCGGGAGTGAGACCCAGTACTTC.

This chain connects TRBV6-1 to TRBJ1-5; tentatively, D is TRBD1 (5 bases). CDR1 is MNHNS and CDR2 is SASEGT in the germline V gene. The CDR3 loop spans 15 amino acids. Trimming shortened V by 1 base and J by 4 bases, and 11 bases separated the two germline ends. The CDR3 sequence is CASSEDRRANQPQHF. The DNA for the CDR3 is TGTGCCAGCAGTGAAGACAGGAGGGCAAATCAGCCCCAGCATTTT.

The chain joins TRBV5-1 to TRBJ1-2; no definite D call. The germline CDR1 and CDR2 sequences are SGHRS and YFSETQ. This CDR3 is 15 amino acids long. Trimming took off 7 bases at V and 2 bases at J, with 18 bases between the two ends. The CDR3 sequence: CASASLDGNNYGYTF. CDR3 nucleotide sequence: TGCGCCAGCGCTTCTTTAGACGGGAACAACTATGGCTACACCTTC. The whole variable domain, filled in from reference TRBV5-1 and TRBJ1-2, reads KAGVTQTPRYLIKTRGQQVTLSCSPISGHRSVSWYQQTPGQGLQFLFEYFSETQRNKGNFPGRFSGRQFSNSRSEMNVSTLELGDSALYLCASASLDGNNYGYTFGSGTRLTVV.

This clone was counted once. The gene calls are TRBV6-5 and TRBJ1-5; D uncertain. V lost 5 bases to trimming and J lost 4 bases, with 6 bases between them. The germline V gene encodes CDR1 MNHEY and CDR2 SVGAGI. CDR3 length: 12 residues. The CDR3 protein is CASSTGNQPQHF. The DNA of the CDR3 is TGTGCCAGCAGTACGGGGAATCAGCCCCAGCATTTT.

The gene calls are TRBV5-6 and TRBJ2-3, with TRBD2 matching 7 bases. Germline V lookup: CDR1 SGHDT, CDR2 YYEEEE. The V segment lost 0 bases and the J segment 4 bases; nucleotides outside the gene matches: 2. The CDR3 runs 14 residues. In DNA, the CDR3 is TGTGCCAGCAGCTTGGCTAGCGGCCCAGATACGCAGTATTTT. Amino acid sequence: CASSLASGPDTQYF.